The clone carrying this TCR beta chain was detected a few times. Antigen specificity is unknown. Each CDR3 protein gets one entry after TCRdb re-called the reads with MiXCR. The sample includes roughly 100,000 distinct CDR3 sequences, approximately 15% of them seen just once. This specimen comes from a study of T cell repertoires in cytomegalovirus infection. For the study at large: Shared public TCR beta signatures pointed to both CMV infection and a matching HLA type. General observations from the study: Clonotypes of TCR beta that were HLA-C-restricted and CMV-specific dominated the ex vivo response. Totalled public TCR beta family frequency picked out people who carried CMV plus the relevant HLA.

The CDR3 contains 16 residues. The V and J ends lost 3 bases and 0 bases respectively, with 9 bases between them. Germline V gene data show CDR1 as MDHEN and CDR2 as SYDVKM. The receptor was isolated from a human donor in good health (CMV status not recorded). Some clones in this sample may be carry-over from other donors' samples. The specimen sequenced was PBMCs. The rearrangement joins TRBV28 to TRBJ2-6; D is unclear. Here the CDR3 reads CASSFLRLSGANVLTF. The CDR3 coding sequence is TGTGCCAGCAGTTTTCTACGCCTCTCTGGGGCCAACGTCCTGACTTTC.